Sequencing of this T cell receptor beta chain was carried out in a study of tumour-infiltrating T cells in Burkitt lymphoma. The wider study: Patients covered every epidemiological subtype of Burkitt lymphoma. Productive clonality predicted overall and progression-free survival.

Points on this clone: What it binds is unknown.

Findings of the study overall: Many Burkitt lymphoma patients shared several public clonotypes.

The table came from immunoSEQ multiplex PCR; TCRdb's copy has only in-frame clones and leaves some out. Among 900 to 1,000 clones listed, about four fifths were seen once. This TCR came from a human donor with Burkitt lymphoma. Some clones in this sample may be carry-over from other donors' samples. Sequenced input: tumor tissue.

CDR3 coding DNA: TGTGCCAGTTCGGGACTAGCGGGAGGAAGGACAGATACGCAGTATTTT. It codes for CASSGLAGGRTDTQYF. The gene calls are TRBV9 and TRBJ2-3; TRBD2 aligns across 15 bases. Germline V gives CDR1 SGDLS, CDR2 YYNGEE. The CDR3 is made up of 16 amino acids. Trimming removed 8 bases from V and 3 bases from J; junction bases left unmatched: 7.